This entry features one T cell receptor beta chain sequence. From germline, CDR1 is LNHDA and CDR2 SQIVND (reference sequence). This CDR3 has 19 residues. The junction had 20 bases not matched to a gene; V was cut back by 11 bases and J by 0 bases. TCRdb reanalysed the reads using MiXCR and keeps one entry per CDR3 protein. The data show about 530,000 distinct CDR3 sequences, about 30% seen once. The data originate from a study of T cell repertoires in cytomegalovirus infection. The chain employs TRBV19 and TRBJ1-3, with 9 bases lining up with TRBD1. This receptor was identified in a human donor in good health (CMV status not recorded). Some clones in this sample may be carry-over from other donors' samples. Sequences were obtained from PBMCs. CDR3 DNA sequence: TGTGCCGGACGACCGCCGGGACAGGGCCGATGGGGCTCTGGAAACACCATATATTTT. Residues: CAGRPPGQGRWGSGNTIYF.